This paragraph reports one T cell receptor beta chain. Its target is not known. The authors made TCR cDNA by 5'RACE template switching, adding a universal primer site and UMIs. TCRdb re-called the 5' RACE reads through MiXCR, storing one row per CDR3 protein. The sample has under 600,000 distinct CDR3 sequences; just over 20% are singletons. The entry originates in a study of T cells after yellow fever vaccination. Study findings and constraints: Reappearing after the booster were most of the clones from primary vaccination (around 96% CD4, 88% CD8). Abundant clonotypes from the bulk population could get into FACS-sorted repertoires as contaminants. Some clonotypes were seen in both the CD4 and the CD8 compartments. These made up a small share and likely arose from convergent recombination.

Losses at the gene ends were 3 bases for V and 8 bases for J; bases not matched to a gene: 6. CDR1 MGHRA and CDR2 YSYEKL come from the germline V gene. The CDR3 is made up of 14 amino acids. The clonotype was recovered from a man aged 18 to 30 who received the YFV17D yellow fever vaccine. Sample: PBMCs, taken more than 20 days after the first yellow fever vaccination. The chain recombines TRBV4-1 with TRBJ1-2, with TRBD1 matching over 10 bases. This chain's CDR3 is CASSQAGTGVGYTF. The CDR3 bases are TGCGCCAGCAGCCAGGCCGGGACAGGGGTCGGCTACACCTTC.